The source of this TCR beta chain is a study of response to subunit inactivated influenza vaccine. TCRdb recomputed calls from the RT-PCR reads with MiXCR, one row per CDR3 protein. The table has about 570,000 distinct CDR3 sequences, approximately 10% seen once. Study-level points and caveats: Authors suggested each seasonal flu vaccination may recruit only limited numbers of new T cells.

Germline V gives CDR1 SGHRS, CDR2 YFSETQ. V dropped 4 bases and J dropped 2; count of bases not matched to a gene: 6. The CDR3 runs 14 residues. This clonotype was counted only a few times. The target antigen is unknown. The rearrangement links TRBV5-1 to TRBJ2-7; 7 bases agree with TRBD1. The receptor was derived from a middle-aged man who received an inactivated influenza vaccine. The material was PBMCs from blood, obtained on the day of vaccination. CDR3 region: CASSPTGITYEQYF. The CDR3 DNA follows: TGCGCCAGCAGCCCGACAGGGATAACCTACGAGCAGTACTTC.